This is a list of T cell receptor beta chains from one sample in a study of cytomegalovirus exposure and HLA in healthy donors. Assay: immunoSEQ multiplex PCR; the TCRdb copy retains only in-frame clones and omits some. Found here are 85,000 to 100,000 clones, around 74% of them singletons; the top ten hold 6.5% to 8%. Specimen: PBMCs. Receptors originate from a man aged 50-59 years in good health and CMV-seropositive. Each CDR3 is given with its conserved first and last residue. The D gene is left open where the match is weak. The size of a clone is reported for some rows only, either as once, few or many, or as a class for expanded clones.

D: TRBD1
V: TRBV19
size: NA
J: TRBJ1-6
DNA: TGTGCCAGTAGGGCCGGGACAGCCGTAAATTCACCCCTCCACTTT
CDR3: CASRAGTAVNSPLHF

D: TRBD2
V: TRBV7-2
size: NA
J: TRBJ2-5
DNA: TGTGCCAGCAGCCAAAAGGGCCCAGCGGGGGGCCTAGAGACCCAGTACTTC
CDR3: CASSQKGPAGGLETQYF

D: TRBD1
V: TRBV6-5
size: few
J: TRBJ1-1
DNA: TGTGCCAGCAGTTCCGGACAGGGAGCGAACACTGAAGCTTTCTTT
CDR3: CASSSGQGANTEAFF

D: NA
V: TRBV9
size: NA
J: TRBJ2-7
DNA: TGTGCCAGCAGCCCAAACTCCTACGAGCAGTACTTC
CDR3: CASSPNSYEQYF

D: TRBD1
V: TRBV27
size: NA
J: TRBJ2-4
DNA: TGTGCCAGCAGTCCTACAATGGACAGGGCAAACATTCAGTACTTC
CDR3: CASSPTMDRANIQYF

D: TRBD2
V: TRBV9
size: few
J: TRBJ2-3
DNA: TGTGCCAGCAGCGCGCTGAGCGGGGGGGCCTCCACAGATACGCAGTATTTT
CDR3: CASSALSGGASTDTQYF

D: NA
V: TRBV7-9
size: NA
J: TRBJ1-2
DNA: TGTGCCGACAGACCGAGCTATGGCTACACCTTC
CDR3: CADRPSYGYTF

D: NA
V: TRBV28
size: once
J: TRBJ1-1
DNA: TGTGCCAGCAGTTTAGAAGGGGTAGGTGTTGACACTGAAGCTTTCTTT
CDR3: CASSLEGVGVDTEAFF

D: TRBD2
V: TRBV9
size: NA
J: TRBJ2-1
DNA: TGTGCCAGCAGCGTAGTGGATAGCGGGGACCTCCACTCCTACAATGAGCAGTTCTTC
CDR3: CASSVVDSGDLHSYNEQFF

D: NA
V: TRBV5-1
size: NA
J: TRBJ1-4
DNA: TGCGCCAGCAGCTTTTCACGGCAGGGTGGGGAAAAACTGTTTTTT
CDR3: CASSFSRQGGEKLFF

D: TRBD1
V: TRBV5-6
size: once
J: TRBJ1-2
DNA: TGTGCCAGCAGCTTGGCCGGGCAGGGGGTTGGCTACACCTTC
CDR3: CASSLAGQGVGYTF

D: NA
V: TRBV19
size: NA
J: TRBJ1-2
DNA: TGTGCCAGTAGTATCAAACAGGGCGATAACTATGGCTACACCTTC
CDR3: CASSIKQGDNYGYTF

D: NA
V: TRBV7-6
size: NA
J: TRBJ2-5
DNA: TGTGCCAGCAGCTTAGGTCCCCTCCAAGAGACCCAGTACTTC
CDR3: CASSLGPLQETQYF

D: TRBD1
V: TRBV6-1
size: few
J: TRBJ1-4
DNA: TGTGCCAGCAGTGACCTTGGGACAGCGGGTAATGAAAAACTGTTTTTT
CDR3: CASSDLGTAGNEKLFF

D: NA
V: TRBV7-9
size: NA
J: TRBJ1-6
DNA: TGTGCCAGCAGACACACAGTGAATTCACCCCTCCACTTT
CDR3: CASRHTVNSPLHF

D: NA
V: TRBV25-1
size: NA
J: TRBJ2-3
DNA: TGTGCCAGCAGTGAACGGGTCGTTAGCACAGATACGCAGTATTTT
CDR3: CASSERVVSTDTQYF

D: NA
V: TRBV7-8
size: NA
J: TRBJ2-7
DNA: TGTGCCAGCAGCTTGTACAGGGGGGGCACCTACGAGCAGTACTTC
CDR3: CASSLYRGGTYEQYF

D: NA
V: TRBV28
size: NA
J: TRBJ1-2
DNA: TGTGCCATACGCAGGACGGGAGGCTACCCCTTC
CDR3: CAIRRTGGYPF

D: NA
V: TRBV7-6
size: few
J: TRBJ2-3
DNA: TGTGCCAGCAGTCAACATGACCCAGGAACCACAGATACGCAGTATTTT
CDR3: CASSQHDPGTTDTQYF

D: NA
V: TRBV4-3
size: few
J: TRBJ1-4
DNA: TGCGCCAGCAGCCAAGATGGGCCAGGGGAAAAACTGTTTTTT
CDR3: CASSQDGPGEKLFF

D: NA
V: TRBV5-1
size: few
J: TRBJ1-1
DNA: TGCGCCAGCAGCTTGGAGGGGGAAGTGGCTGAAGCTTTCTTT
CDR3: CASSLEGEVAEAFF

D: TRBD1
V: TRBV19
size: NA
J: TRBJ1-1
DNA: TGTGCCAGTAGTCTAGGGACAGTCCCGGGAACTGAAGCTTTCTTT
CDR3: CASSLGTVPGTEAFF

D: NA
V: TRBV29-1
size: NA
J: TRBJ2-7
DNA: TGCAGCGTTGAGGTCCTAACCTACGAGCAGTACTTC
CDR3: CSVEVLTYEQYF

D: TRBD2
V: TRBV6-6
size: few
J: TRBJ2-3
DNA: TGTGCCAGCAGGCATGACACTAGCGGGGGACCAGATACGCAGTATTTT
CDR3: CASRHDTSGGPDTQYF

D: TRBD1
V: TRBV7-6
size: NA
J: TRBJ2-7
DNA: TGTGCCAGCAGCTATGGGACAGGTTCCTACGAGCAGTACTTC
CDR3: CASSYGTGSYEQYF

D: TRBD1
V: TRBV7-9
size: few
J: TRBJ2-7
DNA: TGTGCCATCAGGGGAAGGACAGGCACATACGAGCAGTACTTC
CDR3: CAIRGRTGTYEQYF